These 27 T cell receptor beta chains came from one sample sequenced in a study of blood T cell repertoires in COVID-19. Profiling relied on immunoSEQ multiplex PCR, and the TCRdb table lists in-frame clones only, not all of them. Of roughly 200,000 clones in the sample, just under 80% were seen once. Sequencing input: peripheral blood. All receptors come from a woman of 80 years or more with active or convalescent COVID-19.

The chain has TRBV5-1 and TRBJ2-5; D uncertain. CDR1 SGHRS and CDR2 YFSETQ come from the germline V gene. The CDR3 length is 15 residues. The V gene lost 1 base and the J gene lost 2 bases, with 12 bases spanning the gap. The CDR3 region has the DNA TGCGCCAGCAGCTTGTCGAGGCAAATACAAGAGACCCAGTACTTC. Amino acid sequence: CASSLSRQIQETQYF.

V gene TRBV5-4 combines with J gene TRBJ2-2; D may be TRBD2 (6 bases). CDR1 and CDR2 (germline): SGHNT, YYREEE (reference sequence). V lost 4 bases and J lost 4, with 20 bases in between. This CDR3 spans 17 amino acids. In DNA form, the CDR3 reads TGTGCCAGCAGCCGTACTAGCTCAACTTTACTCACCGGGGAGCTGTTTTTT. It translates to CASSRTSSTLLTGELFF.

This CDR3 is CSVGPSSYEQYF. CDR3 coding DNA: TGCAGCGTTGGGCCCAGCTCCTACGAGCAGTACTTC. This sequence joins TRBV29-1 and TRBJ2-7; D is uncertain. Trimming pared 4 bases from V and 0 bases from J, leaving 7 bases between. The CDR3 length is 12 residues. In germline, CDR1 is SQVTM, CDR2 ANQGSEA.

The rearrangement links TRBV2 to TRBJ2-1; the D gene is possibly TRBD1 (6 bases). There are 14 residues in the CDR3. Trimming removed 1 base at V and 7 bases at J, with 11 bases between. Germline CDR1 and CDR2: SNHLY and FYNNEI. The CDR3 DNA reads TGTGCCAGCAGTGAAGAACAGGGAGAGAATGAGCAGTTCTTC. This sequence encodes CASSEEQGENEQFF. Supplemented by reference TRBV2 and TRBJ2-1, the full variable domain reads EPEVTQTPSHQVTQMGQEVILRCVPISNHLYFYWYRQILGQKVEFLVSFYNNEISEKSEIFDDQFSVERPDGSNFTLKIRSTKLEDSAMYFCASSEEQGENEQFFGPGTRLTVL.

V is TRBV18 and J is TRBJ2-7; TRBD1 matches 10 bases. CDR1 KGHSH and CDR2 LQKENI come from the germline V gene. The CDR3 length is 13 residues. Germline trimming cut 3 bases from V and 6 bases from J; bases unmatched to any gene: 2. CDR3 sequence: CASSPDRGREQYF. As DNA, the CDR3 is TGTGCCAGCTCACCTGACAGGGGGCGCGAGCAGTACTTC.

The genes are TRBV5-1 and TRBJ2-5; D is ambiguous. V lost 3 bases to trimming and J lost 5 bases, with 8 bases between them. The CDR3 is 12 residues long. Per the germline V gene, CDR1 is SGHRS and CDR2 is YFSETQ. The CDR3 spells CASSSRLETQYF. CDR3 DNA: TGCGCCAGCAGCTCCAGACTCGAGACCCAGTACTTC.

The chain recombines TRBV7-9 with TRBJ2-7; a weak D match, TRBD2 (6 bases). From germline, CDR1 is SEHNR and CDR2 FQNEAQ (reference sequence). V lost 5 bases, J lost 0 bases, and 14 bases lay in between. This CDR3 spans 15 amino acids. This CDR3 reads CASSPPGSGSYEQYF. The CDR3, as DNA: TGTGCCAGCAGCCCGCCAGGTAGCGGCTCCTACGAGCAGTACTTC.

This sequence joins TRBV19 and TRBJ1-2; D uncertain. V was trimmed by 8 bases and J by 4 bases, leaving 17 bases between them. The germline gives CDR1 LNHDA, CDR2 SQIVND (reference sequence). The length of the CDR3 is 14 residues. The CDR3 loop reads CASDLPGTIYGYTF. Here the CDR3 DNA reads TGTGCCAGTGATCTCCCGGGAACCATCTATGGCTACACCTTC.

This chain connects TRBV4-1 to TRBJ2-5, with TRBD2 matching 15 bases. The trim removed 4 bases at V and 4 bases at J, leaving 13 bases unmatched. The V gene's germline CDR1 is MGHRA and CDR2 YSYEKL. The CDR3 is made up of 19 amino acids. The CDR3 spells CASSRNAEGTSGGLETQYF. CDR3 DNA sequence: TGCGCCAGCAGCCGGAATGCAGAAGGGACTAGCGGGGGGCTAGAGACCCAGTACTTC.

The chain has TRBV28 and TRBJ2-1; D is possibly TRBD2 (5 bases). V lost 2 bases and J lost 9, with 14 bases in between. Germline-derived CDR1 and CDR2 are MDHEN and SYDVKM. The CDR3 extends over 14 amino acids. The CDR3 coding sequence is TGTGCCAGCAGTTTAAGGAGGTGGGGAACTGAGCAGTTCTTC. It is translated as CASSLRRWGTEQFF.

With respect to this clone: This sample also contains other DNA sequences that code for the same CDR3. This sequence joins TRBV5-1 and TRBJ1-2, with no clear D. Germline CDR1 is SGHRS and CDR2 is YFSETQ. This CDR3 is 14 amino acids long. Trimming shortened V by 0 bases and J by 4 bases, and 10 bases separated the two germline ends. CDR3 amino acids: CASSLVAGGYGYTF. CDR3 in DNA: TGCGCCAGCAGCTTGGTAGCAGGAGGCTATGGCTACACCTTC.

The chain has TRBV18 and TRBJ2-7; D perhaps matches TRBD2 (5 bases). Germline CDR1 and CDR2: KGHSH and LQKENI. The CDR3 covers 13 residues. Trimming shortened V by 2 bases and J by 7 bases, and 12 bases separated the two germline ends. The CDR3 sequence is CASSPITRGEQYF. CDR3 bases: TGTGCCAGCTCACCAATCACCCGAGGGGAGCAGTACTTC.

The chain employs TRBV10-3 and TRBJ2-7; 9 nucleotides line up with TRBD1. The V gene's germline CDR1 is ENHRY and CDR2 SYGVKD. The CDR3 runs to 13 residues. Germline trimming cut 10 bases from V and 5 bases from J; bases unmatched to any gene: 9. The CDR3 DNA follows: TGTGCCACAAACAGGGGGCTGTCTGACGAGCAGTACTTC. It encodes CATNRGLSDEQYF.

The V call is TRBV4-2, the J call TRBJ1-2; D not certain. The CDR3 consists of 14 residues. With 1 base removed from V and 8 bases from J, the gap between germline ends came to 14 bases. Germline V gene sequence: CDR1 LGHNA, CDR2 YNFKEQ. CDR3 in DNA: TGTGCCAGCAGCCAAGTAGAGGCAGCTAGAGGCTACACCTTC. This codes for CASSQVEAARGYTF.

The CDR3 region is CASSLEPGRTEAFF. The CDR3 DNA sequence: TGTGCCAGCAGCTTAGAGCCAGGGCGCACTGAAGCTTTCTTT. This chain connects TRBV11-1 to TRBJ1-1; weak D call: TRBD1 (5 bases). Germline V gene lookup returns CDR1 SGHAT and CDR2 FQDESV (reference sequence). The length of the CDR3 is 14 residues. Trimming shortened V by 1 base and J by 4 bases, and 10 bases separated the two germline ends.

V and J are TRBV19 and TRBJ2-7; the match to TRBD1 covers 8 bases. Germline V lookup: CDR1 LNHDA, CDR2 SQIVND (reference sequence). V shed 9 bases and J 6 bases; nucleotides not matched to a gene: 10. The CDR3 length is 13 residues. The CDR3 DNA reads TGTGCCAGCAATGGACAGGGCGATGGCGAGCAGTACTTC. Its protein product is CASNGQGDGEQYF.

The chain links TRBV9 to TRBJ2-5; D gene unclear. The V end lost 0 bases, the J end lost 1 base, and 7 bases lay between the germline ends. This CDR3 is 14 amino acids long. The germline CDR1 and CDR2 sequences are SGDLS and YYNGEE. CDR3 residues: CASSVGPLQETQYF. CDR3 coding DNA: TGTGCCAGCAGCGTAGGGCCCCTCCAAGAGACCCAGTACTTC.

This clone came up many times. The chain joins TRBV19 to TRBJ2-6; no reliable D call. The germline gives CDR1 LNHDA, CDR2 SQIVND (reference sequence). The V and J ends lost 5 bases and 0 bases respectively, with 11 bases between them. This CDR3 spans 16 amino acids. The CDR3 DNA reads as TGTGCCAGTAGTTCGATCCAGGTCTCTGGGGCCAACGTCCTGACTTTC. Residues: CASSSIQVSGANVLTF.

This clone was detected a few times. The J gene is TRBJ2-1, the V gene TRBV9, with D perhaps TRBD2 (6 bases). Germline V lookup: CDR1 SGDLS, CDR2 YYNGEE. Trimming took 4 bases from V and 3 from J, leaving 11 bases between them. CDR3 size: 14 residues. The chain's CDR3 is CASSPRGSYNEQFF. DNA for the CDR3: TGTGCCAGCAGCCCCCGGGGGAGCTACAATGAGCAGTTCTTC.

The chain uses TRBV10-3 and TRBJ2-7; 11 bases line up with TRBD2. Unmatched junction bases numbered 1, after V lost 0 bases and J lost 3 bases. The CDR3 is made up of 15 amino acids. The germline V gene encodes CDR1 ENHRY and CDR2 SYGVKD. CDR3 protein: CAISESGTSGYEQYF. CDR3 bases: TGTGCCATCAGTGAGTCGGGGACTAGCGGCTACGAGCAGTACTTC.

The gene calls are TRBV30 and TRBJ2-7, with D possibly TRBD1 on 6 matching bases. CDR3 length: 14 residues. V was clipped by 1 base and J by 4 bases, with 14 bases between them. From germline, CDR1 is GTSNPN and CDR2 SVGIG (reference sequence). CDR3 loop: CAWSATGILYEQYF. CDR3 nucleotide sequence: TGTGCCTGGAGTGCAACAGGGATCTTATACGAGCAGTACTTC.

The CDR3, as DNA: TGCGCCAGCAGCGAAAAAACAGGGGGGCATTCACCCCTCCACTTT. It yields the protein CASSEKTGGHSPLHF. The rearrangement uses TRBV5-1 and TRBJ1-6; 8 bases fit TRBD1. CDR3 length equals 15 residues. J was trimmed by 8 bases and V by 4 bases; bases with no gene match: 8. CDR1 and CDR2 (germline): SGHRS, YFSETQ.

In DNA form, the CDR3 reads TGTGCCAGCAGCTTGACAGGGGGCAGAAACACTGAAGCTTTCTTT. The encoded protein is CASSLTGGRNTEAFF. The J gene is TRBJ1-1, the V gene TRBV7-9; 10 bases are shared with TRBD1. CDR1 and CDR2 (germline): SEHNR, FQNEAQ (reference sequence). V dropped 3 bases and J dropped 2; count of bases not matched to a gene: 3. This CDR3 has 15 amino acids.

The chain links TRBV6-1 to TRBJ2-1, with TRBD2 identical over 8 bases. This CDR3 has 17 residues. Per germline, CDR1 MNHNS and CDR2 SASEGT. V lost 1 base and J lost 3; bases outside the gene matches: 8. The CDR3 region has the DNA TGTGCCAGCAGTGAAGAGCTAAGCGGGGGCCTCTACAATGAGCAGTTCTTC. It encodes CASSEELSGGLYNEQFF.

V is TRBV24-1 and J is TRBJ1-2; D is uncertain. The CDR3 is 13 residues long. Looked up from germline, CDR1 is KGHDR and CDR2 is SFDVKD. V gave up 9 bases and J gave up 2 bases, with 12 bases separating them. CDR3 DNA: TGTGCCACCGGAACAGCGGGGAACTATGGCTACACCTTC. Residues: CATGTAGNYGYTF.

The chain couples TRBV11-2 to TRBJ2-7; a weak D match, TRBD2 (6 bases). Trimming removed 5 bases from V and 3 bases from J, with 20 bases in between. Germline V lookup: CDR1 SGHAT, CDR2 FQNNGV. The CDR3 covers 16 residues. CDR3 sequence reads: CASSPWRAAISYEQYF. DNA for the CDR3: TGTGCCAGCAGCCCCTGGAGGGCAGCGATCAGCTACGAGCAGTACTTC. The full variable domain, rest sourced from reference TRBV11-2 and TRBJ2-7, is EAGVAQSPRYKIIEKRQSVAFWCNPISGHATLYWYQQILGQGPKLLIQFQNNGVVDDSQLPKDRFSAERLKGVDSTLKIQPAKLEDSAVYLCASSPWRAAISYEQYFGPGTRLTVT.

The CDR3 bases are TGTGCCAGCAGTTACGCGGGACGTGGGGCCAACGTCCTGACTTTC. Translated: CASSYAGRGANVLTF. The rearrangement uses TRBV6-2 or TRBV6-3 and TRBJ2-6; TRBD2 might be the D (6 bases). This CDR3 is 15 amino acids long. The V gene lost 2 bases and the J gene lost 3 bases, with 8 bases spanning the gap. The germline CDR1 and CDR2 sequences are MNHEY and SVGEGT.